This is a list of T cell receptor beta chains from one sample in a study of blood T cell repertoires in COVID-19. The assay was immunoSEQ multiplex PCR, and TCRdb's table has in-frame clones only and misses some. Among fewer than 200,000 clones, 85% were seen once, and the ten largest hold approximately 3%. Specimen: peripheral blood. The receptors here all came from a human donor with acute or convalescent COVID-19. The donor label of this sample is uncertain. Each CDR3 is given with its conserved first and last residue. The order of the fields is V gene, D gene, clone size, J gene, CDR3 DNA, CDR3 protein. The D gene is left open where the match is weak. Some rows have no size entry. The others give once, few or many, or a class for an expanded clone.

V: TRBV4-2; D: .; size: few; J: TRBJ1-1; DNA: TGTGCCAGCAGCCTTACCGGGGTCCTGAACACTGAAGCTTTCTTT; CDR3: CASSLTGVLNTEAFF
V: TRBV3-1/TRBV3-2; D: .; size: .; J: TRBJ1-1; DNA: TGTGCCAGCAGCCAAGAATCCAGGGACACTGAAGCTTTCTTT; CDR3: CASSQESRDTEAFF
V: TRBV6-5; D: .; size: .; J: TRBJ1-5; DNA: TGTGCCAGCTTCGAGACAACAAATCAGCCCCAGCATTTT; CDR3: CASFETTNQPQHF
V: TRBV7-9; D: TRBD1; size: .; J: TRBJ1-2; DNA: TGTGCCAGCAGCTTGGCAGGGGGCGAATATGGCTACACCTTC; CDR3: CASSLAGGEYGYTF
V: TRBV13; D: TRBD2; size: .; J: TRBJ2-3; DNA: TGTGCCAGCAGCTTGAGTACCCTTATAGGACAGGGTGAACTAGCGGGGGGTATGGCGCAGTATTTT; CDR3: CASSLSTLIGQGELAGGMAQYF
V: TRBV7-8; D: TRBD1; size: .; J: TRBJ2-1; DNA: TGTGCCAGCAGCTCCCGGAACAGGGGGCTAACTTCGGTCAATGAGCAGTTCTTC; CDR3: CASSSRNRGLTSVNEQFF
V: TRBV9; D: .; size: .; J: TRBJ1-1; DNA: TGTGCCAGCAGCACGCAACAGGCCTCAAACACTGAAGCTTTCTTT; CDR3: CASSTQQASNTEAFF
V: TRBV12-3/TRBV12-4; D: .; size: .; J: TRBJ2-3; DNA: TGTGCCAGCACCCTGTTTGATACGCAGTATTTT; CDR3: CASTLFDTQYF
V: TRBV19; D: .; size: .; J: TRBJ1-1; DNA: TGTGCCAGTATCAGGCAGGGGAACACTGAAGCTTTCTTT; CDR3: CASIRQGNTEAFF
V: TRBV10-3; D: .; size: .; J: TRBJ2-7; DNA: TGTGCCATCAGTGGGACAGAAGCCTACGAGCAGTACTTC; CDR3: CAISGTEAYEQYF
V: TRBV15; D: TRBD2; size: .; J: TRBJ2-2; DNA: TGTGCCACCAGCAGACTAGCGGGGAACACCGGGGAGCTGTTTTTT; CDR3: CATSRLAGNTGELFF
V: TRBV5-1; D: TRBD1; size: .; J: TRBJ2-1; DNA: TGCGCCAGCAGCTCTTGGACAGGGGGCTATGAGCAGTTCTTC; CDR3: CASSSWTGGYEQFF
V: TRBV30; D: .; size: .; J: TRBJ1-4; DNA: TGTGCCTGGTCCCCAGGGCCTGGGGAAAAACTGTTTTTT; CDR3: CAWSPGPGEKLFF
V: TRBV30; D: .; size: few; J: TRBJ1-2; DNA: TGTGCCTGGAGTGTACAGACACCCTATGGCTACACCTTC; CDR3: CAWSVQTPYGYTF
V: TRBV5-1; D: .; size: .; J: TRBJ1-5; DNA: TGCGCCAGCAGCTTCGAGGGAACTCAGCCCCAGCATTTT; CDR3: CASSFEGTQPQHF
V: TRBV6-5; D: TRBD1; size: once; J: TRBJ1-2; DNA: TGTGCCGCCCGGGACAGGGGGCGATTTGGCTACACCTTC; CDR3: CAARDRGRFGYTF
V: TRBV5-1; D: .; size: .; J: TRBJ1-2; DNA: TGCGCCAGCAGCTTGGGTGCCGGTAGTGGCTACACCTTC; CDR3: CASSLGAGSGYTF
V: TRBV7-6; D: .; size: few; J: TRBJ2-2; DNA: TGTGCCAGCAGCTTAGCGATGCAACCCGGGAACACCGGGGAGCTGTTTTTT; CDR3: CASSLAMQPGNTGELFF
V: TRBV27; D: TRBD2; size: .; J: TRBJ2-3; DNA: TGTGCCAGCAGTCCAGCCCGGACTAGCCGTCCAGATACGCAGTATTTT; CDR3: CASSPARTSRPDTQYF
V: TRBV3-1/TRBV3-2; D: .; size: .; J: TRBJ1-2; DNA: TGTGCCAGCAGCCCGCAGGGAAGTACTGGTGGCTACACCTTC; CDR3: CASSPQGSTGGYTF
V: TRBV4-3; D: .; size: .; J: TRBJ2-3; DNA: TGCGCCAGCAGCCAGCGTCTTTCCACAGATACGCAGTATTTT; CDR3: CASSQRLSTDTQYF
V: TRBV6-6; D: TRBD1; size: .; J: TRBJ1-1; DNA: TGTGCCAGCAGTCGACAGGGATTTCAAGCTTTCTTT; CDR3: CASSRQGFQAFF
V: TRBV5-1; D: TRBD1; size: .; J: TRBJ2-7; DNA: TGCGCCAGCAGCTTGGCCGGACAGGGCTACGAGCAGTACTTC; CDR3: CASSLAGQGYEQYF
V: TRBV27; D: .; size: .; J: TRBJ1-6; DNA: TGTGCCAGCAGTTCTTATAGCGTGAGCTCCTATAATTCACCCCTCCACTTT; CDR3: CASSSYSVSSYNSPLHF